This T cell receptor beta chain was sequenced in a study of T cell clonotyping in hematopoietic cell transplantation. Study information: Recipients' pretransplant samples followed cytoreduction. Study results and caveats: Without cell sorting, CD4 versus CD8 contributions remain unresolved. Recipient TCR diversity dropped after transplant; expanded clonotypes rose from day 30 to 180. Higher Inverse Simpson Index values in graft donor and pretransplant recipient predicted broader posttransplant TCR diversity.

CDR3 length equals 14 residues. V shed 4 bases, J shed 5 bases, and the junction held 4 bases outside the gene matches. Per germline, CDR1 MNHNS and CDR2 SASEGT. In regard to this clone: Its antigen is still unknown.

The repertoire was sequenced with immunoSEQ multiplex PCR; TCRdb's copy has only in-frame clones and lacks some. This table has approximately 9,000 clones, roughly 84% appearing once. Time point indicated: recipient sample about 28 days before transplant, after cytoreduction. This sequence joins TRBV6-1 and TRBJ2-2, with 7 bases identical to TRBD1. The specimen comprised peripheral blood mononuclear cells, sampled before stem cell transplant. The source is a man between 60 and 75 years old with acute myeloid leukemia. Some clones in this sample may be carry-over from other donors' samples. CDR3 region: CASSAHRGTGELFF. In DNA form, the CDR3 reads TGTGCCAGCAGTGCACACAGGGGAACCGGGGAGCTGTTTTTT.